One and the same sample provided the 13 T cell receptor beta chains below, sequenced in a study of neurological immune-mediated disorders. TCRdb analysed the 5' RACE reads with MiXCR anew, one entry per CDR3 protein. This table has tens of thousands of distinct CDR3 sequences, 4.5% appearing once. The sample taken for sequencing was PBMCs. These receptors came from a man aged 25 to 45 with multiple sclerosis.

This clonotype was observed a handful of times. Here the CDR3 reads CSASGGVKRNQPQHF. CDR3 DNA sequence: TGCAGTGCTAGCGGGGGCGTGAAACGCAATCAGCCCCAGCATTTT. The chain carries TRBV20-1 and TRBJ1-5; D may be TRBD1 (6 bases). The CDR3 totals 15 residues. The germline V gene encodes CDR1 DFQATT and CDR2 SNEGSKA (reference sequence). Trimming took off 3 bases at V and 2 bases at J, with 14 bases between the two ends.

This clonotype was detected only a few times. The V gene is TRBV7-9, the J gene TRBJ1-1, with D perhaps matching TRBD1 (6 bases). CDR1 is SEHNR, CDR2 FQNEAQ, per germline (reference sequence). V lost 5 bases to trimming and J lost 1 base, with 14 bases between them. The CDR3 sequence is 15 residues long. CDR3 sequence reads: CASSVSRGKNTEAFF. The CDR3 DNA sequence: TGTGCCAGCAGCGTCTCCAGGGGAAAGAACACTGAAGCTTTCTTT. The full variable domain, its missing parts supplied by reference TRBV7-9 and TRBJ1-1, is DTGVSQNPRHKITKRGQNVTFRCDPISEHNRLYWYRQTLGQGPEFLTYFQNEAQLEKSRLLSDRFSAERPKGSFSTLEIQRTEQGDSAMYLCASSVSRGKNTEAFFGQGTRLTVV.

This clonotype came up a few times. The chain employs TRBV12-3 or TRBV12-4 and TRBJ2-3; D is unresolved. V was pared by 6 bases and J by 3 bases, with 13 bases between. This CDR3 spans 14 amino acids. CDR3 loop: CASRSRSTTDTQYF. The DNA for the CDR3 is TGTGCCAGCAGATCAAGGTCGACGACAGATACGCAGTATTTT.

This clonotype was seen repeatedly, ten times or more. V usage is TRBV20-1 and J usage is TRBJ1-1; TRBD1 might be the D (5 bases). Trimming cost V 4 bases and J 4 bases, with 16 bases left between them. CDR3 length: 14 amino acids. Per germline, CDR1 DFQATT and CDR2 SNEGSKA (reference sequence). CDR3 sequence (DNA): TGCAGTGCTAACGATCAGGGTTGGGGCACTGAAGCTTTCTTT. Its protein product is CSANDQGWGTEAFF.

The sample holds many counts of this clonotype. The chain recombines TRBV20-1 with TRBJ1-3; no firm D call. CDR3 length equals 12 residues. Trimming pared 6 bases from V and 3 bases from J, leaving 9 bases between. Germline CDR1 DFQATT, CDR2 SNEGSKA (reference sequence). CDR3 protein: CSASHHGNTIYF. DNA for the CDR3: TGCAGTGCCTCACATCATGGAAACACCATATATTTT.

Remarks on this clonotype: A much larger clone differs by one base, so this may be a read error. The chain employs TRBV20-1 and TRBJ2-1; D not resolved. Trimming took 6 bases from V and 12 from J, leaving 21 bases between them. This CDR3 contains 13 residues. CDR1 and CDR2 (germline): DFQATT, SNEGSKA (reference sequence). As DNA, the CDR3 is TGCAGTGCCCTGGGAAACAGTGGGGTTGGGCAGTTCTTC. Translation: CSALGNSGVGQFF.

V gene TRBV6-5 combines with J gene TRBJ1-2; D is perhaps TRBD1 (5 bases). Per the germline V gene, CDR1 is MNHEY and CDR2 is SVGAGI. The CDR3 has 12 residues. Deletions cut 8 bases from V and 3 bases from J, with 10 bases between. The chain's CDR3 is CASAGVDYGYTF. The CDR3 region has the DNA TGTGCCAGCGCGGGGGTGGACTATGGCTACACCTTC.

The chain couples TRBV24-1 to TRBJ2-7, with a possible D match to TRBD1 (5 bases). V was clipped by 5 bases and J by 7 bases, with 14 bases between them. The CDR3 has 13 amino acids. Germline lookup yields CDR1 KGHDR and CDR2 SFDVKD. CDR3 residues: CATSAERGIEQYF. CDR3 DNA sequence: TGTGCCACCAGTGCCGAAAGGGGAATTGAGCAGTACTTC.

This clonotype was counted ten times or more. The chain couples TRBV20-1 to TRBJ1-1; unclear D gene. The germline CDR1 and CDR2 sequences are DFQATT and SNEGSKA (reference sequence). V was cut by 1 base and J by 0 bases, with 15 bases left in between. This CDR3 is 16 amino acids long. This CDR3 reads CSARVGGSTVNTEAFF. CDR3 sequence (DNA): TGCAGTGCTAGAGTTGGTGGCAGTACAGTGAACACTGAAGCTTTCTTT.

About this clonotype itself: This could be a read error, since a much larger clone is one nucleotide away. The chain uses TRBV18 and TRBJ2-5; 7 positions agree with TRBD2. The CDR3 sequence is 15 residues long. Germline V gene lookup returns CDR1 KGHSH and CDR2 LQKENI. The CDR3 here is CANSPREGDQETQYF. CDR3 nucleotides: TGTGCCAACTCACCGAGGGAGGGAGACCAAGAGACCCAGTACTTC.

This clonotype was counted ten times or more. The chain recombines TRBV20-1 with TRBJ1-5, with 7 nucleotides matching TRBD1. This CDR3 comprises 14 residues. Germline CDR1 is DFQATT and CDR2 is SNEGSKA (reference sequence). After removal of 3 bases from V and 8 bases from J, the junction contained 10 bases not matched to a gene. The DNA of the CDR3 is TGCAGTGCTAGTTCCCACGGTCAGGGGGAGCCCCAGCATTTT. It is translated as CSASSHGQGEPQHF.

This clonotype was seen at least ten times. The CDR3 loop is CASTFLRGNTEAFF. CDR3 nucleotides: TGTGCCAGCACGTTTCTTCGGGGGAACACTGAAGCTTTCTTT. The V call is TRBV7-9, the J call TRBJ1-1; D uncertain. V was clipped by 7 bases and J by 1 base, with 13 bases between them. This CDR3 is 14 amino acids long. CDR1 SEHNR and CDR2 FQNEAQ come from the germline V gene (reference sequence).

This clonotype has only a few counts. The chain recombines TRBV5-1 with TRBJ1-1, with TRBD1 matching 9 bases. Germline loops: CDR1 SGHRS, CDR2 YFSETQ. V trimming: 3 bases; J trimming: 4 bases; junction bases outside the gene matches: 7. This CDR3 spans 15 amino acids. Written as DNA, the CDR3 is TGCGCCAGCAGCTCTACAGGGGGCTCGGGCACTGAAGCTTTCTTT. Translating gives CASSSTGGSGTEAFF.